The clone carrying this T cell receptor beta chain was observed a handful of times. Unique molecular identifiers were used to barcode this TCRbeta library. TCRdb itself ran the PCR reads through MiXCR, one entry per CDR3 protein. The sample has 450,000 to 600,000 distinct CDR3 sequences; around 18% are singletons. The sample comes from a study of T-cell reconstitution after alpha-beta-depleted transplantation in children. CDR1 and CDR2 from the germline V gene are SGHRS and YFSETQ. CDR3 length equals 14 residues. Trimming left V 4 bases short and J 5 bases short, with 15 bases between. This chain connects TRBV5-1 to TRBJ1-2, with D tentatively TRBD1 (6 bases). Sequences were derived from PBMCs from the stem cell graft donor, sampled from the stem cell graft. The clonotype was recovered from a human donor who donated a stem cell graft to a child with acute lymphoblastic leukemia. The CDR3 bases are TGCGCCAGCAGCATCGGACAGCAGCTATATGGCTACACCTTC. It is translated as CASSIGQQLYGYTF.